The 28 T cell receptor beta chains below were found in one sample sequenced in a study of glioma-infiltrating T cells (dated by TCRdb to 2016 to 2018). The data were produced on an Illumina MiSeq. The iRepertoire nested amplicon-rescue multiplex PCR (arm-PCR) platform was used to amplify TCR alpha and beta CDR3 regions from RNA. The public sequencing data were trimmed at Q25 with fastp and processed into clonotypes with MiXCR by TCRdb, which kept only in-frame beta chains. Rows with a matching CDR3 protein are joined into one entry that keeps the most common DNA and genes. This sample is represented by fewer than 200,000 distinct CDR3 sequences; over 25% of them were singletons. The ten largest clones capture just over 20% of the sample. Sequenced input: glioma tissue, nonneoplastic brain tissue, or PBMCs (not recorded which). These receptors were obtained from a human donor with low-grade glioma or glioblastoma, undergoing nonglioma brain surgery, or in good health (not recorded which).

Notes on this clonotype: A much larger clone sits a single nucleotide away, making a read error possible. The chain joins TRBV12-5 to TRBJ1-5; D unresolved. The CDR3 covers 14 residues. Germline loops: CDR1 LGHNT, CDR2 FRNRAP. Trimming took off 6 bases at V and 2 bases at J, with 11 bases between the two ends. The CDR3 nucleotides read TGTGCTAGTGGGCCCACGGGTGGCAATCAGCCCCAGCATTTT. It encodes CASGPTGGNQPQHF.

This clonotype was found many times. The CDR3 DNA sequence: TGTGCCAGCTCACCATCCAATGAAAAACTGTTTTTT. Protein sequence: CASSPSNEKLFF. The chain couples TRBV18 to TRBJ1-4, with unresolved D. Germline V gene lookup returns CDR1 KGHSH and CDR2 LQKENI. V was clipped by 2 bases and J by 5 bases, with 3 bases between them. The CDR3 spans 12 residues.

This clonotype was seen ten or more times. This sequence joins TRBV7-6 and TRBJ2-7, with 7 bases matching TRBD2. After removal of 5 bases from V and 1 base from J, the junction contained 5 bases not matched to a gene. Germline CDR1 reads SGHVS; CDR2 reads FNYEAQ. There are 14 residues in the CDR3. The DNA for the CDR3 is TGTGCCAGCAGCCCGCGGGAGTTGTCCTACGAGCAGTACTTC. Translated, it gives CASSPRELSYEQYF. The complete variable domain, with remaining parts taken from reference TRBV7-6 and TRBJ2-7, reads GAGVSQSPRYKVTKRGQDVALRCDPISGHVSLYWYRQALGQGPEFLTYFNYEAQQDKSGLPNDRFSAERPEGSISTLTIQRTEQRDSAMYRCASSPRELSYEQYFGPGTRLTVT.

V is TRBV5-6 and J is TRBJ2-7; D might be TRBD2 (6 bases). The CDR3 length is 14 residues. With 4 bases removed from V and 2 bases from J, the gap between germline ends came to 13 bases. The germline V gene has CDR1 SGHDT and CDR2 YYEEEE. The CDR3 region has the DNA TGTGCCAGCAGCGAAACCTGGACTACCTACGAGCAGTACTTC. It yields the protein CASSETWTTYEQYF. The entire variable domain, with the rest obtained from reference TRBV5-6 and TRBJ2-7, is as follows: DAGVTQSPTHLIKTRGQQVTLRCSPKSGHDTVSWYQQALGQGPQFIFQYYEEEERQRGNFPDRFSGHQFPNYSSELNVNALLLGDSALYLCASSETWTTYEQYFGPGTRLTVT.

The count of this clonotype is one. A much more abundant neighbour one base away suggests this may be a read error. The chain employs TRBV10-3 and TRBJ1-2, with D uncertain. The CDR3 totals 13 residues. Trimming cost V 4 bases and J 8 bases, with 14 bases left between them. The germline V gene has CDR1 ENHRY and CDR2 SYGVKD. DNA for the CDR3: TGTGCCATCAGTGGAATCCAGAGTGAGGGCTACACCTTC. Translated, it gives CAISGIQSEGYTF.

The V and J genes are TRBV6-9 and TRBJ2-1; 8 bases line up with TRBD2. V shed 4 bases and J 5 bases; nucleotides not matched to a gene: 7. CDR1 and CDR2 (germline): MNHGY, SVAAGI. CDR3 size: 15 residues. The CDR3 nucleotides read TGTGCCAGCAGTTGGTTCCCAGCGGGAGACAATGAGCAGTTCTTC. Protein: CASSWFPAGDNEQFF.

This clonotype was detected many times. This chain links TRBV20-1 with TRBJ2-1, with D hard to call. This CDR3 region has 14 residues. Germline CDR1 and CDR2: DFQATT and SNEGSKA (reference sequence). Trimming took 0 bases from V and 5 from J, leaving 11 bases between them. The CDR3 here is CSARDSRHHNEQFF. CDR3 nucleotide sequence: TGCAGTGCTAGAGATTCCCGACACCACAATGAGCAGTTCTTC.

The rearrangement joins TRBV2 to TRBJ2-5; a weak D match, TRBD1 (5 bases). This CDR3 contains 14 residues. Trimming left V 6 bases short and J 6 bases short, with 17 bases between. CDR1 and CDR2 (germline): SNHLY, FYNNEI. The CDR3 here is CASSASSGMQTQYF. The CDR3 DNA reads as TGTGCCAGCAGCGCGTCGTCAGGGATGCAGACCCAGTACTTC.

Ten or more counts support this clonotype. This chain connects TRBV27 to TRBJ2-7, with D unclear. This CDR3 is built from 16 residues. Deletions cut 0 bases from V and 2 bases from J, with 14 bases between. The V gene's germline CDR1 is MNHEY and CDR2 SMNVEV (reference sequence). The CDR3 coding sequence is TGTGCCAGCAGTTTATCGATACGGCAGCCCGCCTACGAGCAGTACTTC. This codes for CASSLSIRQPAYEQYF.

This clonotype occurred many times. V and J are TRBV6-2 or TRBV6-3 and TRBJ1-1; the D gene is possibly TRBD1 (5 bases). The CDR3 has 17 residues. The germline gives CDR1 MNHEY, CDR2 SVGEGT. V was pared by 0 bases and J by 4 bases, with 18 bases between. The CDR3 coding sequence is TGTGCCAGCAGTTACTCGATAGGGGCAGGTAGGGGCACTGAAGCTTTCTTT. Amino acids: CASSYSIGAGRGTEAFF.

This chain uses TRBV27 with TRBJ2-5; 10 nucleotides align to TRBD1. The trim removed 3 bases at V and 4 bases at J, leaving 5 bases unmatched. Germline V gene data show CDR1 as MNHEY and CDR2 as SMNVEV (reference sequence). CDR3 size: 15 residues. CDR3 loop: CASSLGQGLIETQYF. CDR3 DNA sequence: TGTGCCAGCAGTTTGGGACAGGGGTTGATAGAGACCCAGTACTTC.

The CDR3, as DNA: TGTGCCAGCAGCCCGAGGCCTAGCTGGATCTTCGATCAGTACTTC. This gives the protein CASSPRPSWIFDQYF. This chain links TRBV6-2 or TRBV6-3 with TRBJ2-7; D possibly corresponds to TRBD2 (5 bases). Deletions cut 6 bases from V and 10 bases from J, with 25 bases between. The CDR3 has 15 residues. Germline CDR1 reads MNHEY; CDR2 reads SVGEGT.

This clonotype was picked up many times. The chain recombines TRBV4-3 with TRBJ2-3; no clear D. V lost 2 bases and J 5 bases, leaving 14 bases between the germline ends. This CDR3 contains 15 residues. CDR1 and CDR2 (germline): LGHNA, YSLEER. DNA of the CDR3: TGCGCCAGCAGCCAATCCGTCCTTAATGAAGATACGCAGTATTTT. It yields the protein CASSQSVLNEDTQYF.

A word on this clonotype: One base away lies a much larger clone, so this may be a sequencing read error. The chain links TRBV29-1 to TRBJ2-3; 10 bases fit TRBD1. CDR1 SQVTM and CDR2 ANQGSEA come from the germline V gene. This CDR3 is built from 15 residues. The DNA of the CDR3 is TGCAGAGTTAATTCAATCGGGACAGGGGACTGGACGCAGTATTTT. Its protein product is CRVNSIGTGDWTQYF.

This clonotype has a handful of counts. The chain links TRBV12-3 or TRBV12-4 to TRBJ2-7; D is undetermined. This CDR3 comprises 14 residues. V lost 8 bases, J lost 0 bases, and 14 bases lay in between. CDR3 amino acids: CASRAEIISYEQYF. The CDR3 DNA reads TGTGCCAGCCGGGCAGAGATCATCTCCTACGAGCAGTACTTC.

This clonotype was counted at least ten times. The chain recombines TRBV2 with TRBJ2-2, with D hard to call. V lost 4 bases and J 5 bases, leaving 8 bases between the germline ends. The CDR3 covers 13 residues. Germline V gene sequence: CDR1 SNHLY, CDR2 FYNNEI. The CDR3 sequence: CASSVTQTGELFF. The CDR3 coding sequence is TGTGCCAGCAGTGTCACACAAACCGGGGAGCTGTTTTTT.

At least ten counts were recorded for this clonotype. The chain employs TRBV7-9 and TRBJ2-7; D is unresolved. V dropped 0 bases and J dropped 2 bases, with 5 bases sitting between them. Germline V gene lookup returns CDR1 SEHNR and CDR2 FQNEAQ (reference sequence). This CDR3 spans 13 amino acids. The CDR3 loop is CASSLATTYEQYF. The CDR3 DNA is TGTGCCAGCAGCTTAGCGACAACCTACGAGCAGTACTTC.

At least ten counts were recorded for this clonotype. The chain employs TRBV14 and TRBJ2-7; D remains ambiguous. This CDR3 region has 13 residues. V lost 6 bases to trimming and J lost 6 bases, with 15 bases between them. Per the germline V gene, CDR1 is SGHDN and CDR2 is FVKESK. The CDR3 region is CASRSLVDREQYF. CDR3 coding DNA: TGTGCCAGCAGATCGCTAGTGGATCGCGAGCAGTACTTC.

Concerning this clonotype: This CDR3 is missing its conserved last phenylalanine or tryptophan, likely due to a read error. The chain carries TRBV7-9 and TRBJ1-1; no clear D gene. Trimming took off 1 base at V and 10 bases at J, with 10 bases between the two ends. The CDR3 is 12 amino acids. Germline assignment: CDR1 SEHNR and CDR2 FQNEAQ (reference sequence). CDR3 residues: CASSLVQERAFL. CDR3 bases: TGTGCCAGCAGCTTAGTCCAGGAGAGAGCTTTCCTT.

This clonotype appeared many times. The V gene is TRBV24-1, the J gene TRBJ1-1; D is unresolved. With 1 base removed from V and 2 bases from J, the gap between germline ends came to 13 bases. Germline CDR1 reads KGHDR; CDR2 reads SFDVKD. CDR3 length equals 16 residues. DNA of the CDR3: TGTGCCACCAGTGATTTCATCCCGGGCCCCAACACTGAAGCTTTCTTT. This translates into CATSDFIPGPNTEAFF.

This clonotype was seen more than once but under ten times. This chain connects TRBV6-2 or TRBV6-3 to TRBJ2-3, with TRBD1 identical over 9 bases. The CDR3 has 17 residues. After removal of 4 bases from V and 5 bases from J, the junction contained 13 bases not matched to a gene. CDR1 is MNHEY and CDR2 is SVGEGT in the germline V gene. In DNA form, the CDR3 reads TGTGCCAGCAGTTCCCCGCCGGGACAGGGCTTCGGAGATACGCAGTATTTT. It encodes CASSSPPGQGFGDTQYF.

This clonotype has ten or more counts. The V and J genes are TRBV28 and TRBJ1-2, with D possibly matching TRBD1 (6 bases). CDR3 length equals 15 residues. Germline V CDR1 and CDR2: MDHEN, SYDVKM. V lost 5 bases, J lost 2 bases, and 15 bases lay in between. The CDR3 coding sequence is TGTGCCAGCAGTCGAGCACAGGGCCTAAACTATGGCTACACCTTC. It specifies CASSRAQGLNYGYTF.

The CDR3 protein is CASSQDSSGPYNEQFF. CDR3 nucleotide sequence: TGTGCCAGCAGCCAAGATTCTAGCGGACCCTACAATGAGCAGTTCTTC. The chain is built from TRBV3-1 and TRBJ2-1; TRBD2 aligns across 7 bases. Looked up from germline, CDR1 is LGHDT and CDR2 is YNNKEL (reference sequence). The length of the CDR3 is 16 residues. Germline trimming cut 0 bases from V and 2 bases from J; bases unmatched to any gene: 4.

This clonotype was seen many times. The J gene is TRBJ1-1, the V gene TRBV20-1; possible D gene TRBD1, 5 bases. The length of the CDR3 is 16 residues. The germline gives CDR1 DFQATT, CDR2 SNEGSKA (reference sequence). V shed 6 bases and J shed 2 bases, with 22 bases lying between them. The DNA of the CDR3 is TGCAGTGCCTGGGACGAGACAGATATAATTAACACTGAAGCTTTCTTT. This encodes CSAWDETDIINTEAFF.

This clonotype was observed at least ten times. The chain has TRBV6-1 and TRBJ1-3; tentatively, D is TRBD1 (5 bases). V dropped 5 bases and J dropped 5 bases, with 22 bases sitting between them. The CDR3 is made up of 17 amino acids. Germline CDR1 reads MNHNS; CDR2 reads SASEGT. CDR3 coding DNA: TGTGCCAGCAGTTCCCGAACATCCTTCGGGGCTAGAAACACCATATATTTT. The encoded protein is CASSSRTSFGARNTIYF.

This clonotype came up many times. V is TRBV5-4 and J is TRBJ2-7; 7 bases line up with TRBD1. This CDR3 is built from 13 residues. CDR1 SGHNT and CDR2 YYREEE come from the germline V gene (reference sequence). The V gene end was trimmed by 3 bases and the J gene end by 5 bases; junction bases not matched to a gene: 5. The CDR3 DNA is TGTGCCAGCAGCTGGATGACAGGGAACGAGCAGTACTTC. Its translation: CASSWMTGNEQYF.

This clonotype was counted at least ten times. The CDR3 DNA reads TGTGCCAGCAGACTCGACAGGGGGGGTAGGAATGGCTACACCTTC. Encoded protein: CASRLDRGGRNGYTF. The chain joins TRBV2 to TRBJ1-2; TRBD1 matches 9 bases. The V segment lost 6 bases and the J segment 6 bases; nucleotides outside the gene matches: 11. Germline lookup yields CDR1 SNHLY and CDR2 FYNNEI. This CDR3 region has 15 residues.

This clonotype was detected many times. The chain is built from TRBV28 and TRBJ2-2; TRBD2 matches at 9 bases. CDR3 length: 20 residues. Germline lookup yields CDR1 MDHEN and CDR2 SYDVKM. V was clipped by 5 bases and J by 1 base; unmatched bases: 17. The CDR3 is CASSGEGQGGLAQNTGELFF. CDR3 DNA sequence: TGTGCCAGCAGTGGGGAGGGGCAGGGAGGACTAGCGCAGAACACCGGGGAGCTGTTTTTT.